Reported below is one TCR beta chain. Its antigen is undetermined. Germline CDR1 and CDR2: SGHDN and FVKESK. V was shortened by 0 bases and J by 10 bases, with 12 bases between the two germline ends. There are 13 residues in the CDR3. These data originate in a study of shared clonotypes between healthy human individuals. Whole-study results and caveats: An effect of sequencing depth on clonotype sharing among donors was expected.

The data were produced by immunoSEQ multiplex PCR, yet TCRdb's version contains in-frame clones alone and is incomplete. This sample has about 1 million clones, with about 80% found just once. Source material: memory CD4+ T cells sorted from blood. Regarding subset: CD45RA-negative fraction. V is TRBV14 and J is TRBJ1-1, with D maybe TRBD1 (5 bases). The TCR comes from a man in his late teens or twenties in good health. CDR3 coding DNA: TGTGCCAGCAGCCAAGATATTTCGGGGGGAGCTTTCTTT. Amino acids: CASSQDISGGAFF.